This TCR beta chain was recovered during a study of regulatory T cells in long-lasting Graves disease. Study-level findings and limits: It was peripheral blood alone, not thyroid tissue, that was studied.

V trimming: 3 bases; J trimming: 4 bases; junction bases outside the gene matches: 2. Germline V gene data show CDR1 as KGHSH and CDR2 as LQKENI. The CDR3 loop spans 14 amino acids. Time point of the sample: newly diagnosed GD, antithyroid drugs for less than 3 months. Generation of the TCR library employed RNA extracted from PBMCs. With iRepertoire HTBI primers and Arm-PCR of CDR3 regions, TCR beta libraries were built. TCRdb re-called the multiplex PCR reads through MiXCR, storing one row per CDR3 protein. The sample holds 440,000 or so distinct CDR3 sequences; about 15% are singletons and the top ten take around 15%. A note on this clonotype: Its matching antigen is unknown.

In addition, the sample was reused for a study of T cells in Graves' hyperthyroidism and ophthalmopathy.

The source of this sequence is a woman in her twenties or thirties with Graves disease. The sample was peripheral blood mononuclear cells (PBMCs), taken at new diagnosis, from a patient treated with antithyroid drugs. The chain combines TRBV18 with TRBJ2-2; 7 nucleotides line up with TRBD2. This CDR3 reads CASSPGLSTGELFF. The CDR3, as DNA: TGTGCCAGCTCACCGGGACTAAGCACCGGGGAGCTGTTTTTT.